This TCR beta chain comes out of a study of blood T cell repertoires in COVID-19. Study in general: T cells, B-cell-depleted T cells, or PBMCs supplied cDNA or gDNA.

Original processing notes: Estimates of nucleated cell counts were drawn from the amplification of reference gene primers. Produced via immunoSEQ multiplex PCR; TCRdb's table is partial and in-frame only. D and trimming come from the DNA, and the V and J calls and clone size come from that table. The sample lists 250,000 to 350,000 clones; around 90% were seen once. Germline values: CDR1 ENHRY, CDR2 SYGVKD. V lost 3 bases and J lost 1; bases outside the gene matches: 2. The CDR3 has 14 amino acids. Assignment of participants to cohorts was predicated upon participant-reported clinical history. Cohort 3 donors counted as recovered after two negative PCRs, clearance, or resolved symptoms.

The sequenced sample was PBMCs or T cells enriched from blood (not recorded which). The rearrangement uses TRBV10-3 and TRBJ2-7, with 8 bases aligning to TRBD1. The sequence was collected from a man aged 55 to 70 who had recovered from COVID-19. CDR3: CAISDGQGSYEQYF. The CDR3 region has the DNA TGTGCCATCAGTGACGGACAGGGATCCTACGAGCAGTACTTC.